This TCR beta chain was documented in a study of glioma-infiltrating T cells after dendritic cell vaccination. In the study overall: Autologous tumor lysate-pulsed dendritic cell vaccination was given between about 2003 and 2012. Three intradermal dendritic cell vaccine injections were given every two weeks.

The CDR3 spans 15 residues. The V gene end was trimmed by 4 bases and the J gene end by 6 bases; junction bases not matched to a gene: 8. Germline V gene data show CDR1 as SGHDT and CDR2 as YYEEEE. The PCR used 60 V beta and 13 J beta primers. Here immunoSEQ multiplex PCR was the method, and the copy in TCRdb shows in-frame clones only, minus some. The repertoire holds more than 100,000 clones, 81% seen once, with over 9.5% in the top ten. No glioblastoma patient carried an isocitrate dehydrogenase mutation. The sample was blood, taken before dendritic cell vaccination. The rearrangement joins TRBV5-6 to TRBJ2-2, with 8 bases that match TRBD1. The receptor was isolated from a human donor with glioblastoma. CDR3 nucleotides: TGTGCCAGCAGCCGCCTGGACAGGGTCGCCGGGGAGCTGTTTTTT. Protein: CASSRLDRVAGELFF. Complete variable domain (other parts from reference TRBV5-6 and TRBJ2-2): DAGVTQSPTHLIKTRGQQVTLRCSPKSGHDTVSWYQQALGQGPQFIFQYYEEEERQRGNFPDRFSGHQFPNYSSELNVNALLLGDSALYLCASSRLDRVAGELFFGEGSRLTVL.